The 4 T cell receptor beta chains below were found in one sample sequenced in a study of regulatory T cells in long-lasting Graves disease. Libraries of TCR beta came from iRepertoire HTBI primers plus Arm-PCR of CDR3 regions. TCRdb re-called the multiplex PCR reads through MiXCR, storing one row per CDR3 protein. The sample records 620,000 or so distinct CDR3 sequences, around 15% being singletons. As to time point: newly diagnosed GD, antithyroid drugs for less than 3 months. RNA isolated from PBMCs was used to make the TCR library. The same data also contributed to another study, on T cells in Graves' hyperthyroidism and ophthalmopathy.

The specimen comprised peripheral blood mononuclear cells (PBMCs), sampled at new diagnosis, from a patient treated with antithyroid drugs. The receptors originated from a woman under 40 with Graves disease.

This clonotype came up many times. J is TRBJ1-5 and V is TRBV7-3, with TRBD1 as a possible D gene (6 bases). Trimming cost V 1 base and J 4 bases, with 11 bases left between them. Germline V gene data show CDR1 as SGHTA and CDR2 as FQGTGA. This CDR3 spans 15 amino acids. As DNA, the CDR3 is TGTGCCAGCAGCTTAAGTTCGGGGGCAAATCAGCCCCAGCATTTT. It yields the protein CASSLSSGANQPQHF.

V gene TRBV20-1 combines with J gene TRBJ1-4; D remains ambiguous. With 0 bases removed from V and 4 bases from J, the gap between germline ends came to 9 bases. The CDR3 extends over 14 amino acids. Germline CDR1 reads DFQATT; CDR2 reads SNEGSKA (reference sequence). DNA of the CDR3: TGCAGTGCTAGAGATGGGCCTCTTAATGAAAAACTGTTTTTT. This encodes CSARDGPLNEKLFF.

This clonotype was found a few times. The V and J genes are TRBV19 and TRBJ2-2, with unresolved D. The CDR3 contains 15 residues. Germline CDR1 is LNHDA and CDR2 is SQIVND (reference sequence). Trimming cost V 7 bases and J 2 bases, with 14 bases left between them. The CDR3 loop is CASTLMGTNTGELFF. CDR3 bases: TGTGCCAGTACTCTCATGGGCACCAACACCGGGGAGCTGTTTTTT.

Concerning this clonotype: A much larger clone sits a single nucleotide away, making a read error possible. The genes are TRBV6-1 and TRBJ2-7; no clear D gene. The length of the CDR3 is 12 residues. Germline CDR1 and CDR2: MNHNS and SASEGT. With 4 bases removed from V and 6 bases from J, the gap between germline ends came to 10 bases. The CDR3 loop is CASSAEVSEQYF. Here the CDR3 DNA reads TGTGCCAGCAGTGCGGAAGTATCCGAGCAGTACTTC.